What follows are 10 T cell receptor beta chains derived from one specimen sequenced in a study of blood T cells in healthy people across ages. Using a J-beta primer mix together with a sample-barcoded 5' primer, a second PCR was run for roughly 6 to 11 cycles. MiXCR, applied by TCRdb to the 5' RACE reads, yields one record per CDR3 protein. Of more than 800,000 distinct CDR3 sequences in the sample, 29% were seen once. Sequencing used blood. These TCRs come from a woman aged 80 or older in good health.

In this sample, this clonotype turned up many times. The chain is built from TRBV20-1 and TRBJ2-7, with 8 bases lining up with TRBD2. Germline V gene sequence: CDR1 DFQATT, CDR2 SNEGSKA (reference sequence). V was pared by 0 bases and J by 6 bases, with 7 bases of the junction left unmatched. The CDR3 covers 14 residues. The CDR3, as DNA: TGCAGTGCTAGAGAAAACGGGGGGGCAGCCGAGCAGTACTTC. This gives the protein CSARENGGAAEQYF.

J is TRBJ2-1 and V is TRBV7-2; TRBD2 matches 8 bases. The V gene's germline CDR1 is SGHTA and CDR2 FQGNSA. The CDR3 contains 15 residues. Trimming cost V 5 bases and J 8 bases; bases outside gene matches: 11. The CDR3 DNA is TGTGCCAGCAGCCGTACCGGGACTAGGGATCATGAGCAGTTCTTC. Translating it yields CASSRTGTRDHEQFF.

This clonotype was counted at least ten times. The V and J genes are TRBV7-2 and TRBJ2-7; tentatively, D is TRBD2 (5 bases). This CDR3 is built from 20 residues. Germline CDR1 reads SGHTA; CDR2 reads FQGNSA. V was clipped by 5 bases and J by 2 bases, with 31 bases between them. The CDR3 nucleotides read TGTGCCAGCAGCCCCCCGTGGAGGCCCCGTCCAAGAGGTTCCCCCTACGAGCAGTACTTC. This gives the protein CASSPPWRPRPRGSPYEQYF. Complete variable domain (other parts from reference TRBV7-2 and TRBJ2-7): GAGVSQSPSNKVTEKGKDVELRCDPISGHTALYWYRQSLGQGLEFLIYFQGNSAPDKSGLPSDRFSAERTGGSVSTLTIQRTQQEDSAVYLCASSPPWRPRPRGSPYEQYFGPGTRLTVT.

Comment on this clonotype: This may come from a read error, since a much larger clone is one base off. The V call is TRBV15, the J call TRBJ1-6, with 7 nucleotides matching TRBD1. The germline V gene has CDR1 LNHNV and CDR2 YYDKDF (reference sequence). The CDR3 runs 14 residues. In nucleotides, the CDR3 is TGTGCCACCCGCAGAGACAGGGAATTCAGACCCCTCCACTTT. This encodes CATRRDREFRPLHF.

A remark on this clonotype: At one boundary the junction diverges from the germline segment, which might be a read error. The chain combines TRBV15 with TRBJ1-2; maybe TRBD1 (5 bases). This CDR3 is 15 amino acids long. Germline V CDR1 and CDR2: LNHNV, YYDKDF (reference sequence). For the CDR3, the DNA is TGTGCCACCAGCAGAGGGGACTTAGGGGTTTATGACTACACCTTC. Its protein product is CATSRGDLGVYDYTF.

In its sample, this clonotype was seen many times. J is TRBJ1-5 and V is TRBV7-2; D may be TRBD1 (6 bases). V shed 0 bases and J shed 11 bases, with 8 bases lying between them. From germline, CDR1 is SGHTA and CDR2 FQGNSA. The CDR3 loop spans 12 amino acids. The CDR3 DNA sequence: TGTGCCAGCAGCTTAGCCCGGGACACCCAGCATTTT. It specifies CASSLARDTQHF.

This clonotype came up many times. V usage is TRBV7-9 and J usage is TRBJ1-5, with a tentative D call TRBD1 (6 bases). CDR1 is SEHNR and CDR2 is FQNEAQ in the germline V gene (reference sequence). The CDR3 has 12 amino acids. The V end was cut by 4 bases, the J end by 10 bases, with 11 bases between. The chain's CDR3 is CASSSPGQPQHF. The CDR3 region has the DNA TGTGCCAGCAGCTCCCCGGGACAACCCCAGCATTTT.

The CDR3 protein is CASSQEIADNTGELFF. Here the CDR3 DNA reads TGCGCCAGCAGCCAAGAAATAGCGGATAACACCGGGGAGCTGTTTTTT. J is TRBJ2-2 and V is TRBV4-3; TRBD2 might be the D (6 bases). Germline CDR1 and CDR2: LGHNA and YSLEER. Between the trimmed V and J ends, which lost 0 bases and 2 bases, there was a span of 10 bases. The CDR3 runs 16 residues.

This chain uses TRBV7-8 with TRBJ1-5; TRBD1 matches at 8 bases. CDR1 is SGHVS and CDR2 is FQNEAQ in the germline V gene. V was pared by 5 bases and J by 5 bases, with 5 bases of the junction left unmatched. CDR3 length: 14 amino acids. This CDR3 reads CASSRTDRDQPQHF. The CDR3 DNA is TGTGCCAGCAGCCGGACGGACAGGGATCAGCCCCAGCATTTT.

This clonotype was found a few times. This chain uses TRBV7-9 with TRBJ1-4; 9 bases align to TRBD1. The V and J ends lost 5 bases and 3 bases, in that order; junction bases with no gene match: 4. This CDR3 has 15 amino acids. Germline-derived CDR1 and CDR2 are SEHNR and FQNEAQ (reference sequence). The DNA for the CDR3 is TGTGCCAGCAGCGGACGGGACAGGGCTAATGAAAAACTGTTTTTT. Amino acid sequence: CASSGRDRANEKLFF. The whole variable domain, filled in from reference TRBV7-9 and TRBJ1-4, reads DTGVSQNPRHKITKRGQNVTFRCDPISEHNRLYWYRQTLGQGPEFLTYFQNEAQLEKSRLLSDRFSAERPKGSFSTLEIQRTEQGDSAMYLCASSGRDRANEKLFFGSGTQLSVL.